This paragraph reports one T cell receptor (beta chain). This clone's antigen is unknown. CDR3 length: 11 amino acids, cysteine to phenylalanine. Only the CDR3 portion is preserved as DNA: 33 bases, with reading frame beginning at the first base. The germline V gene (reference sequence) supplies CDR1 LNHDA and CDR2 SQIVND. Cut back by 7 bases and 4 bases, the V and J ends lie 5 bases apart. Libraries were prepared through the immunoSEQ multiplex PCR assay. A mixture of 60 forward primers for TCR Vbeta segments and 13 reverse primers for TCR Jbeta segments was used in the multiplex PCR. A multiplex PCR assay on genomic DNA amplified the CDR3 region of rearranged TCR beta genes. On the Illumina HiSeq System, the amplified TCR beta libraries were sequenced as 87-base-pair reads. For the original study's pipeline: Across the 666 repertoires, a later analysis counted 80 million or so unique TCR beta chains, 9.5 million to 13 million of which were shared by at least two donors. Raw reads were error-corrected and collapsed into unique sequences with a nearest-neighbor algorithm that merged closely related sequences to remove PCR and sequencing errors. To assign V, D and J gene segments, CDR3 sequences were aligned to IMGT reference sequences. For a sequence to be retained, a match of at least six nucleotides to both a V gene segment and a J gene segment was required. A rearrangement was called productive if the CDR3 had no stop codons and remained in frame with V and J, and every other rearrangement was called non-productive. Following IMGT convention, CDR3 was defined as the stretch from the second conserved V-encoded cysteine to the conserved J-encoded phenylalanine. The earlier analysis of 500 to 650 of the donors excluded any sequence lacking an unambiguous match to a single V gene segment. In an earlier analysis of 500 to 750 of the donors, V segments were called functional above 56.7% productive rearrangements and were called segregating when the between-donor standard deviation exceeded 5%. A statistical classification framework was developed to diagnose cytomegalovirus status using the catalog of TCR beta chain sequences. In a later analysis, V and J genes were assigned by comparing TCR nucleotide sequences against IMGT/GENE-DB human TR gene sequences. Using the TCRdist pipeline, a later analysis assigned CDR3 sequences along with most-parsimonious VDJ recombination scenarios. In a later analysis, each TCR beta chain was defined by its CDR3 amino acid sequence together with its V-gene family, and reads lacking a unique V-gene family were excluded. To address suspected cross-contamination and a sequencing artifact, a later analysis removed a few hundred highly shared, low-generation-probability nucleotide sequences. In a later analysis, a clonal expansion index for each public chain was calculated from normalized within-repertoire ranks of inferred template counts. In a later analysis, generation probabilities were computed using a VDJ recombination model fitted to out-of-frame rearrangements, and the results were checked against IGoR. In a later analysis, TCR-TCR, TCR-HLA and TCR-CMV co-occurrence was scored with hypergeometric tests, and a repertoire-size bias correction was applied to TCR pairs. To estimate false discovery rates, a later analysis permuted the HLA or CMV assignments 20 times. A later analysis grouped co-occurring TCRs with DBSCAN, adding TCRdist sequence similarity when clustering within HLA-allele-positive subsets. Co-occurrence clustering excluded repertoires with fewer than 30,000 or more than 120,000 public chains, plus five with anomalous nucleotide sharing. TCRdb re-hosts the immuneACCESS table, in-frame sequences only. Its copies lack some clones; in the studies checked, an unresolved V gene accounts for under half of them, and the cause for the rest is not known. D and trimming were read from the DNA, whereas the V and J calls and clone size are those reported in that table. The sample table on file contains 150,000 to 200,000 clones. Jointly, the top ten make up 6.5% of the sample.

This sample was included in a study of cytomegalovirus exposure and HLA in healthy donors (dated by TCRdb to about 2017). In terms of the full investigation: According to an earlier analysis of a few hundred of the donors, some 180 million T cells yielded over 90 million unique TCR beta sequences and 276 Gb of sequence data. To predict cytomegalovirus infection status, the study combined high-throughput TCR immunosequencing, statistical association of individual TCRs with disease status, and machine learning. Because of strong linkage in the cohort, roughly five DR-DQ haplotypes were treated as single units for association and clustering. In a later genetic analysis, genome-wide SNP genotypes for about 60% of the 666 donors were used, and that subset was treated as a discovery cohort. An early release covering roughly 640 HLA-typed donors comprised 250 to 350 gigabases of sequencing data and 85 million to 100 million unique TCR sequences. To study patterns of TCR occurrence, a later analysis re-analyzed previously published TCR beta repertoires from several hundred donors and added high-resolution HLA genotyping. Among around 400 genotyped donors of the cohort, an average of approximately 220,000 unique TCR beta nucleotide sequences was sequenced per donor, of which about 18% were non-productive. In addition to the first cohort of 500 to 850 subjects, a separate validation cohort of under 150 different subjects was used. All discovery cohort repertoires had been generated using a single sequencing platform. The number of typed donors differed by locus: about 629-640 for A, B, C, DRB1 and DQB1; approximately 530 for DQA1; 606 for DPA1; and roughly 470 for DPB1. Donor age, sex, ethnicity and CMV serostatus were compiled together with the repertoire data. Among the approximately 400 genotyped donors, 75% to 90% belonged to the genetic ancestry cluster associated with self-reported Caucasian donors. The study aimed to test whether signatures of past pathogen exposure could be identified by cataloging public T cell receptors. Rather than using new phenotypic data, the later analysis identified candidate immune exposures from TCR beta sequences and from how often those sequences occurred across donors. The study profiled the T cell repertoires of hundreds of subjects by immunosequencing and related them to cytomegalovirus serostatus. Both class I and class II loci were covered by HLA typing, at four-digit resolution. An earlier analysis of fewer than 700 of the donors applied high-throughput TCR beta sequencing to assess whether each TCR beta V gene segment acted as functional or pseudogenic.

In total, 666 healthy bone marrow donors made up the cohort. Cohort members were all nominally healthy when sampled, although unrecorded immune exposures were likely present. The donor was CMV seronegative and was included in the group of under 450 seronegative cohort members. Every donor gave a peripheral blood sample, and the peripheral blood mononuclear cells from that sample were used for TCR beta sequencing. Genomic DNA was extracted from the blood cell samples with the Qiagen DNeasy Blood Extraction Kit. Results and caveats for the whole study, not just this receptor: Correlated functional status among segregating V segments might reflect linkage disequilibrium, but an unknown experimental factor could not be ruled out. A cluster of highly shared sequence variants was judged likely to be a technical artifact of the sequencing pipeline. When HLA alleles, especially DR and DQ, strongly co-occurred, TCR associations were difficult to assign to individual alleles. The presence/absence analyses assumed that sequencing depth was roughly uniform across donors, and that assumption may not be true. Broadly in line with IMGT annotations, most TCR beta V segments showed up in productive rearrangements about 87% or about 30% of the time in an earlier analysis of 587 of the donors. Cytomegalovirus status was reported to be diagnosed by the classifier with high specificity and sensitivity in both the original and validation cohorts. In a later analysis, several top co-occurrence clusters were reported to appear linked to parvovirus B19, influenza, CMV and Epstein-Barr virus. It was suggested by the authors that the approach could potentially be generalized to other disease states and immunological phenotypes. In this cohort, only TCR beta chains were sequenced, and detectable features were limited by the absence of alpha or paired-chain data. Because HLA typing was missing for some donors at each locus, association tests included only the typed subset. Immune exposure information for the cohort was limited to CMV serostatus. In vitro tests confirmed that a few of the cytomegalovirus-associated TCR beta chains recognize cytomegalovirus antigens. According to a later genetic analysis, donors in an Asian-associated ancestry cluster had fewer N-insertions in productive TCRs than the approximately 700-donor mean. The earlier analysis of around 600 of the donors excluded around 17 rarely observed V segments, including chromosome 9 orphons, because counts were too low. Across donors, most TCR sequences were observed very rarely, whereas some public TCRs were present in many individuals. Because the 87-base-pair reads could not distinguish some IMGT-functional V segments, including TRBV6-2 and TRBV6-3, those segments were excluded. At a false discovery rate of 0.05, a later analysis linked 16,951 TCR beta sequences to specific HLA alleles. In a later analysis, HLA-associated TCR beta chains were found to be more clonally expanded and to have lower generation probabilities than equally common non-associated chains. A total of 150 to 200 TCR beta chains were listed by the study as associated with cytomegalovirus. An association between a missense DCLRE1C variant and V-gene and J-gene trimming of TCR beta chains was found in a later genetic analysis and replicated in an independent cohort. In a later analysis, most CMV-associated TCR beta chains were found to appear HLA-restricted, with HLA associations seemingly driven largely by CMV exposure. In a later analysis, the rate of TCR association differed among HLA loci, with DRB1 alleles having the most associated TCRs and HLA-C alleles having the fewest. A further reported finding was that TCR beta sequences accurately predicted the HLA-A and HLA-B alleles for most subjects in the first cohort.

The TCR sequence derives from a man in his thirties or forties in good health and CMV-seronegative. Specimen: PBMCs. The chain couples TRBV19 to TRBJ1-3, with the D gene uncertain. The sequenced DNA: TGTGCCAGTAATAGAGGAAACACCATATATTTT. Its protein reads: CASNRGNTIYF.